This T cell receptor beta chain was documented in a study of human T cells and chemical hapten exposure. On the study more broadly: Small volume differences among pooled libraries mainly caused per-sample TCR yield variation.

The library put unique molecular identifiers onto individual cDNA molecules. TCRdb reprocessed the RACE reads with MiXCR, giving one entry per CDR3 protein. This sample yields more than 45,000 distinct CDR3 sequences, of which 9.5% to 15% are seen a single time; 2.4% belongs to the top ten. Study outcomes and limitations: TCRs above 1 in 1000 frequency did not change with DPC sensitization. Expanded TCRs made up significantly more big CDR3 similarity clusters than controls did.

J was trimmed by 5 bases and V by 6 bases; bases with no gene match: 6. This CDR3 has 13 amino acids. The V gene's germline CDR1 is LGHDT and CDR2 YNNKEL (reference sequence). The time point was: patch test 3, about 24 weeks after DPC sensitization. Specified treatment: therapeutic diphenylcyclopropenone sensitization with weekly scalp DPC. This clonotype was observed at least ten times. The antigen is not known. The clonotype originates from a man between 25 and 39 years old with alopecia areata. Some clones in this sample may be carry-over from other donors' samples. The chain has TRBV3-1 and TRBJ1-2; 7 bases align to TRBD1. The sequences come from whole blood, collected in connection with sensitization to the hapten diphenylcyclopropenone (DPC). CDR3 nucleotide sequence: TGTGCCAGCAGTAACACAGGGGCATATGGCTACACCTTC. Its translation: CASSNTGAYGYTF.